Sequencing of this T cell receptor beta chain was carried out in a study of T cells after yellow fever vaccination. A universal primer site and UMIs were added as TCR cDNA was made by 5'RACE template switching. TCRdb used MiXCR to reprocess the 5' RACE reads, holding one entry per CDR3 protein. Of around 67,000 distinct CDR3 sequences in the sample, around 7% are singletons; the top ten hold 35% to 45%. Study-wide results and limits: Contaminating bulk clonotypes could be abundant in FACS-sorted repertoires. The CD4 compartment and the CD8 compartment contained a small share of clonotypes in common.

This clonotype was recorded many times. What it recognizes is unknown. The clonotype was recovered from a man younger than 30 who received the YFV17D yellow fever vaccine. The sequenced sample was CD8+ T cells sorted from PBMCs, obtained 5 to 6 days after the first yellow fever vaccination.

CDR3 region: CASTPSGGTEAFF. CDR3 nucleotide sequence: TGTGCCAGCACCCCATCGGGTGGCACTGAAGCTTTCTTT. The rearrangement links TRBV12-3 or TRBV12-4 to TRBJ1-1; D not certain. This CDR3 has 13 residues. V lost 7 bases to trimming and J lost 4 bases, with 13 bases between them.